The subject of this entry is one T cell receptor beta chain. The antigen remains unidentified. TCRdb reprocessed the 5' RACE reads and keeps a single row for each CDR3 protein, giving no DNA. This sample's table has a few hundred thousand distinct CDR3 sequences. CDR1 SGHAT and CDR2 FQNNGV come from the germline V gene. The CDR3 totals 13 residues. The record originates from a study of T cells expressing NK-cell markers. Regarding the study as a whole: A handful of donors showed these clonotypes also leading the CD3+CD56-NKG2C+ fraction. Whether expanded NKG2C+ T cell clones were HCMV specific stayed uncertain.

The genes are TRBV11-2 and TRBJ1-1. The specimen was blood T cells: a sorted CD56 or NKG2C T cell subset, CD4+ or CD8+ T cells, or bulk PBMC T cells (not recorded which). This TCR came from a man aged 18-75 years in good health. The CDR3 spells CASSLGGLTEAFF.